This entry concerns a single T cell receptor (beta chain). The table came from immunoSEQ multiplex PCR; TCRdb's copy has only in-frame clones and leaves some out. The profile covers 58,000 or so clones, with 70% to 90% appearing a single time and 6.9% taken by the ten largest. Per germline, CDR1 SGHRS and CDR2 YFSETQ. V shed 1 base and J 4 bases; nucleotides not matched to a gene: 7. This CDR3 is 15 amino acids long. This sample is drawn from a study of T cell responses to AZD1222 COVID-19 vaccine. The source is an adult who received the AZD1222 COVID-19 vaccine. The chain uses TRBV5-1 and TRBJ1-2, with 7 bases identical to TRBD1. The material sequenced was peripheral blood, taken 28 days after the second AZD1222 dose. CDR3 bases: TGCGCCAGCAGCTTGTTATCCTCAGGGGGCTATGGCTACACCTTC. Its translation: CASSLLSSGGYGYTF.